The clone carrying this T cell receptor (beta chain) was seen just once. In the original analysis: Estimation of nucleated cell counts was performed using reference gene primer amplification. Sequencing was performed with immunoSEQ multiplex PCR; in TCRdb, only in-frame clones are kept and a portion is missing. V and J calls and clone size follow that table, whereas D and trimming were derived from the DNA. This table holds 310,000 or so clones, approximately 90% found once. The entry originates in a study of blood T cell repertoires in COVID-19. Background on the study: Sites across the United States, Italy and Spain contributed samples from acute and convalescent COVID-19. From T cells, B-cell-depleted T cells, or PBMCs came the material, which was cDNA or gDNA.

Trimming removed 4 bases from V and 5 bases from J; junction bases left unmatched: 5. From germline, CDR1 is GTSNPN and CDR2 SVGIG (reference sequence). This CDR3 is built from 13 residues. Seattle patients were enrolled while actively infected and followed longitudinally. Sequencing was performed on peripheral blood. This chain links TRBV30 with TRBJ1-1, with 9 nucleotides matching TRBD1. This clonotype was obtained from a woman aged 25 to 45 with COVID-19, enrolled during active disease. The CDR3 DNA sequence: TGTGCCTGGAACGATGGGACAGGGACTGAAGCTTTCTTT. This sequence encodes CAWNDGTGTEAFF.